The T cell receptor (beta chain) under discussion was sequenced for a study of T cell responses to AZD1222 COVID-19 vaccine. In the study overall: Researchers grouped second doses given at about 4 or about 12 weeks into one pool.

V lost 6 bases to trimming and J lost 5 bases; unmatched junction nucleotides: 6. In germline, CDR1 is SGHNT, CDR2 YYREEE (reference sequence). The CDR3 consists of 14 residues. Study outcomes and limitations: Two AZD1222 doses significantly raised spike-specific TCR breadth and depth over controls. Donors skewed white British and female; clonal diversity was possibly underestimated. Seropositive AZD1222 recipients at baseline numbered only 6 or 7.

Turning to this clone: Its antigen is still unknown.

The repertoire was sequenced with immunoSEQ multiplex PCR; TCRdb's copy has only in-frame clones and lacks some. The table lists over 100,000 clones, around nine tenths of them singletons, with around 9% in the top ten. The chain recombines TRBV5-4 with TRBJ1-2, with 11 positions matching TRBD1. This clonotype originated in an adult in good health. Sequenced material: peripheral blood, taken on day 0 of AZD1222 vaccination. CDR3 sequence (DNA): TGTGCCAGCACCAGGACAGGGGGCAGATATGGCTACACCTTC. Translation gives CASTRTGGRYGYTF. The whole variable domain, filled in from reference TRBV5-4 and TRBJ1-2, reads ETGVTQSPTHLIKTRGQQVTLRCSSQSGHNTVSWYQQALGQGPQFIFQYYREEENGRGNFPPRFSGLQFPNYSSELNVNALELDDSALYLCASTRTGGRYGYTFGSGTRLTVV.